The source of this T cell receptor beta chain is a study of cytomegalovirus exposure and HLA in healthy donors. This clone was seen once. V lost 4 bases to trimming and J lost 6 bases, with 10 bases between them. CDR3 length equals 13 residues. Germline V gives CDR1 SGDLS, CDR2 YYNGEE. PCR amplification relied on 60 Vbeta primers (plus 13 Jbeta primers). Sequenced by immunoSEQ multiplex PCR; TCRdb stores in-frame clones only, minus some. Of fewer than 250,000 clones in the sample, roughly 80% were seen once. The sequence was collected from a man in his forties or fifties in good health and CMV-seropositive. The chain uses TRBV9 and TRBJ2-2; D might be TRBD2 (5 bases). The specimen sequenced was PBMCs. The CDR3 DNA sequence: TGTGCCAGCAGCCGCTCGGGGTCCGGGGAGCTGTTTTTT. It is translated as CASSRSGSGELFF.